This T cell receptor beta chain was sequenced in a study of Ad26.COV2.S vaccination and SARS-CoV-2 variants. On the study more broadly: Donor was assigned to the Ad26.COV2.S arm of trial COV1001. Ad26.COV2.S given intramuscularly, once or twice 56 days apart.

Treatment: 19 received Ad26.COV2.S at low or high dose, single or two shots; roughly five received placebo; per-sample allocation not given. Samples were taken on day 63 after the first vaccine or placebo injection. In Boston, the donor was an adult between 18-55 years of age. Produced via immunoSEQ multiplex PCR; TCRdb's table is partial and in-frame only. The sample records hundreds of thousands of clones, about 87% being singletons. The clonotype was recovered from a person between 18 and 60 years old who received the Ad26.COV2.S COVID-19 vaccine or a placebo. The source was peripheral blood, collected in a trial of Ad26.COV2.S vaccine versus placebo.

CDR3: CASTRELAGQRAYNEQFF. The CDR3 DNA follows: TGTGCCAGCACAAGAGAACTAGCGGGACAACGCGCCTACAATGAGCAGTTCTTC. V is TRBV9 and J is TRBJ2-1; 10 bases match TRBD2. The J segment lost 2 bases and the V segment lost 6 bases, leaving 14 bases of the junction unmatched. The CDR3 totals 18 residues. The germline gives CDR1 SGDLS, CDR2 YYNGEE.